Listed below are T cell receptor beta chains from one sample, sequenced in a study of blood T cell repertoires in COVID-19. Sequencing used immunoSEQ multiplex PCR; TCRdb keeps in-frame clones, though not all of them. The sample yields over 85,000 clones, about 87% seen once. What was sequenced was peripheral blood. The receptor source for this set is a middle-aged man with acute or convalescent COVID-19. The CDR3 runs from the conserved cysteine through the conserved F or W. A D gene is named only where the DNA matches it firmly. Clone size is not always given. Where it is, it says once, few, many or a class for expanded clones.

TRBJ1-2,TRBV27,-,TRBD1,TGTGCCAGCAGTTCTCACCGAAGGACAGGCTTGGCCTCCTATGGCTACACCTTC,CASSSHRRTGLASYGYTF
TRBJ1-5,TRBV15,few,-,TGTGCCACCAGCAGAGACGGTGGGCAGGGGTGGCAGCCCCAGCATTTT,CATSRDGGQGWQPQHF
TRBJ1-3,TRBV30,-,-,TGTGCCTGGAGTCGAAATAGGGGTTCTGGAAACACCATATATTTT,CAWSRNRGSGNTIYF
TRBJ1-4,TRBV2,-,TRBD1,TGTGCCAGCAGTGAAAGGCGCGCGAGGGGGCCAACTAATGAAAAACTGTTTTTT,CASSERRARGPTNEKLFF
TRBJ1-6,TRBV4-1,-,TRBD1,TGCGCCAGCAGCCAAGATCTAGGGCAGGGGGCCGATAATTCACCCCTCCACTTT,CASSQDLGQGADNSPLHF
TRBJ2-7,TRBV18,-,TRBD2,TGTGCCAGCTCACCTAGCGGGAGGCGCTCCTACGAGCAGTACTTC,CASSPSGRRSYEQYF
TRBJ1-2,TRBV9,once,-,TGTGCCAGCAGCGTAGCGGATCGGAGCCGGCCCTATGGCTACACCTTC,CASSVADRSRPYGYTF
TRBJ2-3,TRBV30,once,-,TGTGCCTGGGGCACCCCTACCCGGACAGCTAGCACAGATACGCAGTATTTT,CAWGTPTRTASTDTQYF
TRBJ2-1,TRBV24-1,-,TRBD1,TGTGCCACCAGTGACCCTGACGACAGGGATGAGCAGTTCTTC,CATSDPDDRDEQFF
TRBJ1-5,TRBV6-2/TRBV6-3,-,-,TGTGCCAGCAGTTACTCCCGGGATTATCAGCCCCAGCATTTT,CASSYSRDYQPQHF
TRBJ1-2,TRBV7-9,-,-,TGTGCCAGCAGCTCGGGGGACTCTGGAGGCTACACCTTC,CASSSGDSGGYTF
TRBJ2-5,TRBV7-2,-,-,TGTGCCAGCAGCCGGGACACCCACACTGGGACCCAGTACTTC,CASSRDTHTGTQYF
TRBJ2-7,TRBV5-1,few,TRBD2,TGCGCCAGCAGCACCACTAGCGGGAGTGGCGAGCAGTACTTC,CASSTTSGSGEQYF
TRBJ2-3,TRBV7-9,-,-,TGTGCCAGCAGCTTTTCCGGGGGGCTAGATACGCAGTATTTT,CASSFSGGLDTQYF
TRBJ2-3,TRBV7-8,-,TRBD2,TGTGCCAGCAGCTTAGCCCTGGGACTAGTTAAGGGCGGTGATACGCAGTATTTT,CASSLALGLVKGGDTQYF
TRBJ2-5,TRBV2,few,TRBD2,TGTGCCAGCAAGTGGACTAGCGGGTCCGAAGAGACCCAGTACTTC,CASKWTSGSEETQYF
TRBJ2-7,TRBV7-2,-,-,TGTGCCAGCAGCCCATATCCATCAGGGTCCTACGAGCAGTACTTC,CASSPYPSGSYEQYF
TRBJ1-4,TRBV11-2,-,-,TGTGCCAGCAGCTTAGAGTCCGGGGATGAGAAACTGTTTTTT,CASSLESGDEKLFF
TRBJ1-6,TRBV7-2,-,-,TGTGCCAGCAGCTTACTCGGGGAGAGGGATTCACCCCTCCACTTT,CASSLLGERDSPLHF
TRBJ2-7,TRBV14,few,-,TGTGCCAGCAGCCAAGAGGACAGCTTCATCTACGAGCAGTACTTC,CASSQEDSFIYEQYF
TRBJ2-1,TRBV27,-,TRBD2,TGTGCCAGCAGTCCTTCTAGCGGCAAAAATGAGCAGTTCTTC,CASSPSSGKNEQFF
TRBJ2-2,TRBV11-1,-,-,TGTGCCAGCAGCTTGGCCATCGCGAACACCGGGGAGCTGTTTTTT,CASSLAIANTGELFF
TRBJ1-5,TRBV30,-,-,TGTGCCTGGAGTCCAGCGGGGGGCAATCAGCCCCAGCATTTT,CAWSPAGGNQPQHF
TRBJ1-3,TRBV30,-,-,TGTGCCTGGAGTGTACTTTCAAGCTCCTCTGGAAACACCATATATTTT,CAWSVLSSSSGNTIYF
TRBJ2-5,TRBV18,-,TRBD2,TGTGCCAGCTCACCTACTAGCGGGAAGGAGACCCAGTACTTC,CASSPTSGKETQYF
TRBJ2-3,TRBV24-1,-,TRBD2,TGTGCCACCAGTGACCCCCGGCGGGGGAGCACAGATACGCAGTATTTT,CATSDPRRGSTDTQYF
TRBJ2-1,TRBV30,-,-,TGTGCCTGGAGCGAAGGGCCTGGGGCTGAGCAGTTCTTC,CAWSEGPGAEQFF
TRBJ1-3,TRBV29-1,-,-,TGCAGCGTTGGAGGGACTGGAAACACCATATATTTT,CSVGGTGNTIYF
TRBJ2-1,TRBV27,-,TRBD1,TGTGCCAGCAGTATTGGGACAGACAATGAGCAGTTCTTC,CASSIGTDNEQFF
TRBJ2-7,TRBV19,-,TRBD1,TGTGCCAGTAGTGCCTTGGACAGGGGCGGTTACGAGCAGTACTTC,CASSALDRGGYEQYF
TRBJ1-6,TRBV9,-,-,TGTGCCAGCAGCTTATGGACAGAGATAAATTCACCCCTCCACTTT,CASSLWTEINSPLHF
TRBJ1-6,TRBV7-2,few,TRBD1,TGTGCCAGCAGCTTCCGGGACAGGGGTTCACCCCTCCACTTT,CASSFRDRGSPLHF
TRBJ2-7,TRBV19,-,TRBD2,TGTGCCACTCAGCGGGAGGCGTTGTTGGGCGAGCAGTACTTC,CATQREALLGEQYF
TRBJ1-5,TRBV27,-,TRBD1,TGTGCCAGCAGTCAAGGACAGGGCTTCCAGCCCCAGCATTTT,CASSQGQGFQPQHF
TRBJ2-2,TRBV30,-,TRBD1,TGTGCCTGGAGTGCCACAGGGGGCACCGGGGAGCTGTTTTTT,CAWSATGGTGELFF
TRBJ1-2,TRBV30,-,-,TGTGCCTGGAGTCCTGGGACTCCGGAGGGCGGCTACACCTTC,CAWSPGTPEGGYTF
TRBJ1-2,TRBV2,-,TRBD1,TGTGCCAGCAGTGATTGGGACAGGGGCTATGGCTACACCTTC,CASSDWDRGYGYTF
TRBJ2-3,TRBV5-6,-,-,TGTGCCAGCAGCTTGTTGGTTCCTAGCGGCACAGATACGCAGTATTTT,CASSLLVPSGTDTQYF
TRBJ2-1,TRBV11-1,-,TRBD2,TGTGCCAGCAGCCAAACTAGCGCCGATGAGCAGTTCTTC,CASSQTSADEQFF
TRBJ1-4,TRBV5-1,-,-,TGCGCCAGCAGCTCGGCGGGGGCCAGTGAAAAACTGTTTTTT,CASSSAGASEKLFF
TRBJ1-2,TRBV18,-,-,TGTGCCAGCACCATGGAGCGGAATAACTATGGCTACACCTTC,CASTMERNNYGYTF
TRBJ1-5,TRBV5-6,-,-,TGTGCCAGCAGCTTGCGAGGTGCGGGGCCCCAGCATTTT,CASSLRGAGPQHF
TRBJ2-7,TRBV7-2,-,TRBD2,TGTGCCAGCAGCTTACTAGCGGGGTTCGACGAGCAGTACTTC,CASSLLAGFDEQYF